These 4 T cell receptor beta chains were sequenced from one sample in a study of blood T cell repertoires in COVID-19. Generated by immunoSEQ multiplex PCR, the TCRdb table keeps only in-frame clones and is missing some. Found here are approximately 90,000 clones, 85% of them singletons; the top ten hold 3.8%. The sequenced sample consisted of peripheral blood. The source is a man aged 55 to 70 with acute or convalescent COVID-19.

The rearrangement uses TRBV6-5 and TRBJ2-5, with TRBD2 matching over 10 bases. The germline V gene has CDR1 MNHEY and CDR2 SVGAGI. This CDR3 is 16 amino acids long. J gave up 8 bases and V 0 bases, and 9 bases lay outside the gene matches. The CDR3 loop is CASSYSKGLARVTQYF. In DNA form, the CDR3 reads TGTGCCAGCAGTTACTCGAAGGGACTAGCGAGGGTAACCCAGTACTTC.

The genes are TRBV6-1 and TRBJ2-6; 12 positions match TRBD1. The CDR3 runs 18 residues. The germline CDR1 and CDR2 sequences are MNHNS and SASEGT. Losses at the gene ends were 1 base for V and 2 bases for J; bases not matched to a gene: 3. Here the CDR3 reads CASSEVGTGGAGANVLTF. The CDR3 coding sequence is TGTGCCAGCAGTGAAGTAGGGACAGGGGGCGCTGGGGCCAACGTCCTGACTTTC.

The rearrangement joins TRBV19 to TRBJ1-1, with a possible D match to TRBD1 (6 bases). Germline CDR1 and CDR2: LNHDA and SQIVND (reference sequence). This CDR3 region has 13 residues. V lost 4 bases, J lost 11 bases, and 17 bases lay in between. CDR3 bases: TGTGCCAGTAGTACACAAATTGGGGGCTCGGCTTTCTTT. Amino acids: CASSTQIGGSAFF. Variable domain in full (rest from reference TRBV19 and TRBJ1-1): DGGITQSPKYLFRKEGQNVTLSCEQNLNHDAMYWYRQDPGQGLRLIYYSQIVNDFQKGDIAEGYSVSREKKESFPLTVTSAQKNPTAFYLCASSTQIGGSAFFGQGTRLTVV.

CDR3 region: CASTRQGAGEQYF. The CDR3 DNA is TGTGCCAGCACCCGACAGGGGGCAGGGGAGCAGTACTTC. The gene calls are TRBV6-5 and TRBJ2-7; 10 nucleotides agree with TRBD1. Germline V gene sequence: CDR1 MNHEY, CDR2 SVGAGI. This CDR3 is built from 13 residues. J gave up 7 bases and V 7 bases, and 7 bases lay outside the gene matches.